These T cell receptor beta chains were read from a single sample in a study of OX40 agonist ivuxolimab in advanced cancers. Using immunoSEQ multiplex PCR, the repertoire was profiled, and TCRdb retains in-frame clones only, with some absent. Of around 60,000 clones listed, around 90% are singletons. The sample consisted of CD4+ or CD8+ T cells sorted from blood, taken in a trial of the OX40 agonist ivuxolimab. All receptors derive from an adult with an advanced solid tumor such as melanoma, head and neck, liver or kidney cancer. Both conserved end residues are part of each CDR3. A D gene is named only where the DNA matches it firmly. Clone size is given for some rows only: seen once, a few or many times, or a class if the clone is expanded.

abundance,j_gene,d_gene,v_gene,CDR3nt,CDR3aa
.,TRBJ2-7,TRBD1,TRBV18,TGTGCCAGCTCACCATGGGCAGGGGGCTCCTACGAGCAGTACTTC,CASSPWAGGSYEQYF
.,TRBJ2-7,.,TRBV28,TGTGCCACCGCGGATTTCTACGAGCAGTACTTC,CATADFYEQYF
once,TRBJ2-1,TRBD2,TRBV11-3,TGTGCCAGCAGCTTAGGTGGACTAGCGGGAGCAGATGAGCAGTTCTTC,CASSLGGLAGADEQFF
.,TRBJ2-5,.,TRBV11-3,TGTGCCAGCAGCTCCCCCGGGGAAGAGACCCAGTACTTC,CASSSPGEETQYF
.,TRBJ2-1,.,TRBV27,TGTGCCAGCCGACGCCTAGCGACGCCGGAATTCTTC,CASRRLATPEFF
.,TRBJ2-3,.,TRBV27,TGTGCCAGCAGTTTACTGGGCCAAGATACGCAGTATTTT,CASSLLGQDTQYF
once,TRBJ2-5,TRBD1,TRBV7-2,TGTGCCAGCAGCTGGACAGGGGGGACAGAGACCCAGTACTTC,CASSWTGGTETQYF
.,TRBJ2-7,.,TRBV27,TGTGCCAGCAGTTCATCGGGACTTCCCGTGGGGGAGCAGTACTTC,CASSSSGLPVGEQYF
.,TRBJ1-1,TRBD1,TRBV4-1,TGCGCCAGCAGCCAATTTCCAGGGGGCATCACTGAAGCTTTCTTT,CASSQFPGGITEAFF
.,TRBJ2-1,.,TRBV7-3,TGTGCCAGCAGCTTCCATCAGACGGACCGGGTTGAGCAGTTCTTC,CASSFHQTDRVEQFF
.,TRBJ2-1,TRBD2,TRBV6-5,TGTGCCAGCAGTTACACGGGACTAGCGGGCTACAATGAGCAGTTCTTC,CASSYTGLAGYNEQFF
.,TRBJ2-7,.,TRBV19,TGTGCCAGTAGTACCATTGGATACCTCGGCGAGCAGTACTTC,CASSTIGYLGEQYF
.,TRBJ1-2,.,TRBV7-9,TGTGCCAGCAGCCTCGGACAGATCTATGGCTACACCTTC,CASSLGQIYGYTF
.,TRBJ2-2,.,TRBV30,TGTGCCGGGCCGCGGAATTGGACCGGGGAGCTGTTTTTT,CAGPRNWTGELFF
.,TRBJ2-3,TRBD2,TRBV6-4,TGTGCCAGCCCGGCTGGCGGGAGGGGGACAGATACGCAGTATTTT,CASPAGGRGTDTQYF
.,TRBJ2-7,.,TRBV27,TGTGCCAGCAGTTACAGGGAGAAGTCCTACGAGCAGTACTTC,CASSYREKSYEQYF
once,TRBJ1-2,.,TRBV4-1,TGCGCCAGCAGCCGAATCGAAGAAAACTATGGCTACACCTTC,CASSRIEENYGYTF
.,TRBJ2-7,TRBD2,TRBV7-3,TGTGCCAGCAGCCCCCTCGGAGCGGGAGACTACGAGCAGTACTTC,CASSPLGAGDYEQYF
.,TRBJ1-4,.,TRBV6-5,TGTGCCAGCAGTTTTTCCCCGGGCCCGCCGGCGGAAAAACTGTTTTTT,CASSFSPGPPAEKLFF
.,TRBJ2-5,.,TRBV9,TGTGCCAGCAGCGTAGGTGGGGCAGGGTCGGAGACCCAGTACTTC,CASSVGGAGSETQYF
.,TRBJ2-2,.,TRBV7-9,TGTGCCAGCAGCTTCGGGGAAACCGGGGAGCTGTTTTTT,CASSFGETGELFF
.,TRBJ2-3,.,TRBV9,TGTGCCAGCAGCGTAGGTGGGCCGTGGGGTGATACGCAGTATTTT,CASSVGGPWGDTQYF
.,TRBJ2-1,.,TRBV9,TGTGCCAGCAGCACCGACAATGAGCAGTTCTTC,CASSTDNEQFF
.,TRBJ1-6,.,TRBV7-8,TGTGCCAGCAGCGTCCACGGTACAGGGAATCCAAATTCACCCCTCCACTTT,CASSVHGTGNPNSPLHF
.,TRBJ2-5,TRBD2,TRBV9,TGTGCCAGCAGCGTAGCGGGAGGTTTATCAGAGACCCAGTACTTC,CASSVAGGLSETQYF